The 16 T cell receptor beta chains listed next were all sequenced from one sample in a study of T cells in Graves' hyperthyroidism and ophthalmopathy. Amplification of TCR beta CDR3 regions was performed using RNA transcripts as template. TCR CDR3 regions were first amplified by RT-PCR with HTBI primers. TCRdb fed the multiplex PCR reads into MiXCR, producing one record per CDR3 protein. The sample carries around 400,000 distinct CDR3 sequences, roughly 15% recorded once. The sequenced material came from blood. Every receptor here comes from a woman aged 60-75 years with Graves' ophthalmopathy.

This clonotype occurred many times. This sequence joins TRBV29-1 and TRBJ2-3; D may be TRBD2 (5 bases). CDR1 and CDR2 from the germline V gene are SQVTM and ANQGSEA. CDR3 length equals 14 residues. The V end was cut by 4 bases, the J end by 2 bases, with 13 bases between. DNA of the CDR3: TGCAGCGTTGTGGCGGGCCCTTCCACAGATACGCAGTATTTT. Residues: CSVVAGPSTDTQYF.

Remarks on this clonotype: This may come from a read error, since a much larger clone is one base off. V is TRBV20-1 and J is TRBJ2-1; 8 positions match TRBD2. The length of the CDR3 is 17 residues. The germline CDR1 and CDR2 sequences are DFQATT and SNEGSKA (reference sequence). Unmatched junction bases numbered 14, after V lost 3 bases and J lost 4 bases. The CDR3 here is CSARKTSETNEYNEQFF. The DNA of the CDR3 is TGCAGTGCTAGGAAGACTAGCGAGACCAACGAATACAATGAGCAGTTCTTC.

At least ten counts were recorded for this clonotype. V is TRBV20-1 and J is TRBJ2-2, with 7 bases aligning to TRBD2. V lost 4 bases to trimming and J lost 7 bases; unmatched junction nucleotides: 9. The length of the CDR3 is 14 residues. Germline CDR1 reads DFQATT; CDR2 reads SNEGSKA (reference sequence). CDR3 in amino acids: CSANQAGLVGELFF. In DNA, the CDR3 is TGCAGTGCTAACCAAGCGGGGCTTGTCGGGGAGCTGTTTTTT.

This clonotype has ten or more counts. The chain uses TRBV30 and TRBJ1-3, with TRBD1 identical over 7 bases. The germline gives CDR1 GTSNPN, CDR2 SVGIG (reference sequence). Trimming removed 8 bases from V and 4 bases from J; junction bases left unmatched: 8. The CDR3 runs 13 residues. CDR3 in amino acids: CASEPGQGNTIYF. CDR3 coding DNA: TGTGCCAGTGAGCCGGGACAGGGAAACACCATATATTTT.

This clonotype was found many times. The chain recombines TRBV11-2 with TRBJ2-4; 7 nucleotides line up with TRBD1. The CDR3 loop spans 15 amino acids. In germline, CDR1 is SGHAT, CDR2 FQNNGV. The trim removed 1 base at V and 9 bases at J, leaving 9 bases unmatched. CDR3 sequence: CASSLGGTEGAIQYF. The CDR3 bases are TGTGCCAGCAGCTTAGGAGGTACAGAGGGGGCCATTCAGTACTTC.

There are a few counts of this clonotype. CDR3 nucleotide sequence: TGTGCCAGCAGTGTGAGGGGGAATTCACCCCTCCACTTT. Protein product: CASSVRGNSPLHF. The chain joins TRBV28 to TRBJ1-6; weak D call: TRBD1 (6 bases). The V end lost 5 bases, the J end lost 7 bases, and 9 bases lay between the germline ends. The CDR3 contains 13 residues. CDR1 and CDR2 (germline): MDHEN, SYDVKM.

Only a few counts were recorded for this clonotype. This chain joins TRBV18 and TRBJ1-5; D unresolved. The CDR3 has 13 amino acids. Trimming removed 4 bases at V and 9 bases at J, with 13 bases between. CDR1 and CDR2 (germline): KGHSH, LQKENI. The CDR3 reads CASSRATGRPQHF. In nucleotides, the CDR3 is TGTGCCAGCTCACGGGCGACGGGCCGGCCCCAGCATTTT.

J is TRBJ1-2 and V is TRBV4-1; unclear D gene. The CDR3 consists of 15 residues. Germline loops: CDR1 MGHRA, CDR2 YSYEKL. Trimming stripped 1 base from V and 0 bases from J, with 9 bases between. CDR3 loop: CASSQGVSANYGYTF. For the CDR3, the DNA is TGCGCCAGCAGCCAAGGCGTGTCTGCTAACTATGGCTACACCTTC.

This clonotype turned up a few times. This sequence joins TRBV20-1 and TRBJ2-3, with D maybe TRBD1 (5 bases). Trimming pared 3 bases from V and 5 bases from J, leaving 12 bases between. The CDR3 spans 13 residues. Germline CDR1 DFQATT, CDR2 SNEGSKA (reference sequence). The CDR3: CSARARDIDTQYF. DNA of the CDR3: TGCAGTGCTAGGGCCAGGGATATAGATACGCAGTATTTT.

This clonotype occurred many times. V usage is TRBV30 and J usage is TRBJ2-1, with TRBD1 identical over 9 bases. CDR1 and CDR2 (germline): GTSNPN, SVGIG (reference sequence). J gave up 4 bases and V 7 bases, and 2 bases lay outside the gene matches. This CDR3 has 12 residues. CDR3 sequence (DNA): TGTGCCTATGACAGGGGGTACAATGAGCAGTTCTTC. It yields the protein CAYDRGYNEQFF.

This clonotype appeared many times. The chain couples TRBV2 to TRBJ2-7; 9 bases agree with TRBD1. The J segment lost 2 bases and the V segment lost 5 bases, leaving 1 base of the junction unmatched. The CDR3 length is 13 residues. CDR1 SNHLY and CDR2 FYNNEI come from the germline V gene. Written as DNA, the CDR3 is TGTGCCAGCAGTAGGACAGGGGCCTACGAGCAGTACTTC. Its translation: CASSRTGAYEQYF.

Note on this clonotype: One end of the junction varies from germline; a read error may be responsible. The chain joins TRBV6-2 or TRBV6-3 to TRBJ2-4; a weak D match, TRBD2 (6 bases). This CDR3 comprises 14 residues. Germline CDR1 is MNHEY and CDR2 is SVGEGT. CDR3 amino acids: CASVDVGGVNIRYF. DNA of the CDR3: TGTGCCAGCGTCGACGTGGGGGGTGTGAACATTCGGTACTTC.

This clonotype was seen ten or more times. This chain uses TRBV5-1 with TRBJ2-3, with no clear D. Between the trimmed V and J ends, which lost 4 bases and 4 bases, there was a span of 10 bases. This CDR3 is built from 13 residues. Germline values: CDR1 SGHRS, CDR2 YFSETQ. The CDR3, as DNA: TGCGCCAGCAGCCCTCTCAATCCAGATACGCAGTATTTT. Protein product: CASSPLNPDTQYF.

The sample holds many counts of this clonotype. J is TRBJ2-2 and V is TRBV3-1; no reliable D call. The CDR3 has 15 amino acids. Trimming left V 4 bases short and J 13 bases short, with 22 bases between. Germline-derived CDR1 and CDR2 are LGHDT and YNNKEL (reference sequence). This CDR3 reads CASSPKGRTGATLFF. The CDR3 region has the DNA TGTGCCAGCAGCCCTAAGGGTCGGACGGGCGCGACGCTGTTTTTT. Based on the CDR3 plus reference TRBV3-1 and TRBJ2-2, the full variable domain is DTAVSQTPKYLVTQMGNDKSIKCEQNLGHDTMYWYKQDSKKFLKIMFSYNNKELIINETVPNRFSPKSPDKAHLNLHINSLELGDSAVYFCASSPKGRTGATLFFGEGSRLTVL.

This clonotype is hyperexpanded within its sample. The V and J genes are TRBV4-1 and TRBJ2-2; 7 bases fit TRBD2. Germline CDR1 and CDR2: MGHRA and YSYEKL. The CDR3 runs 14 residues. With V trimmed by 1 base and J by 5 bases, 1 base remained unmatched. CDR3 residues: CASSQGTRTGELFF. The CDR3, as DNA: TGCGCCAGCAGCCAAGGGACTAGGACCGGGGAGCTGTTTTTT.

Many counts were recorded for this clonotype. The CDR3 DNA sequence: TGCAGTGCTAACCGGAAGAGACACTATGGCTACACCTTC. It encodes CSANRKRHYGYTF. The gene calls are TRBV20-1 and TRBJ1-2; D remains ambiguous. The CDR3 totals 13 residues. Per the germline V gene, CDR1 is DFQATT and CDR2 is SNEGSKA (reference sequence). With 4 bases removed from V and 3 bases from J, the gap between germline ends came to 12 bases.